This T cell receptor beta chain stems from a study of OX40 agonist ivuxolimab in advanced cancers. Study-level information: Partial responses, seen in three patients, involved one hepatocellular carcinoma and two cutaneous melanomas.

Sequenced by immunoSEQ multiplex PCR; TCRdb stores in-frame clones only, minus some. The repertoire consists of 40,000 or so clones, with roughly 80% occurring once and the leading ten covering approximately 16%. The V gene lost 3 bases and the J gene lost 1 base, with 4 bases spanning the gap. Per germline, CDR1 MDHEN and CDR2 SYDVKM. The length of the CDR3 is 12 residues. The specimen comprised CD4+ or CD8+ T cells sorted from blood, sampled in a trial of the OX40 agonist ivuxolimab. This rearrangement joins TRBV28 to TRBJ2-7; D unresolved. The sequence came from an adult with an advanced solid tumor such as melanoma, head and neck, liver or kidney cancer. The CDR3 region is CASSFISYEQYF. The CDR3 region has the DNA TGTGCCAGCAGTTTCATTTCCTACGAGCAGTACTTC.